Listed below are T cell receptor beta chains from one sample, sequenced in a study of control samples from healthy donors and cancer patients. The repertoire was sequenced with immunoSEQ multiplex PCR; TCRdb's copy has only in-frame clones and lacks some. The data hold fewer than 95,000 clones, with around four fifths observed a single time. Specimen: blood. Every receptor here comes from a man under 40 in good health. Each CDR3 is given with its conserved first and last residue. D genes are given only for firm matches. Size tells how often a clone was seen (once, few, many) or the class of an expanded clone, and some rows leave it out.

TGTGCCAGCAGTTTAATGGGTTACGGGGAGCTGTTTTTT	CASSLMGYGELFF	.	TRBV27	TRBJ2-2	.
TGTGCTAGTGCCCTAGGACCGACTGTGGGCTACACCTTC	CASALGPTVGYTF	.	TRBV12-5	TRBJ1-2	.
TGCGCCAGCAGCTTAGGGGGACTCACCTACAATGAGCAGTTCTTC	CASSLGGLTYNEQFF	few	TRBV5-1	TRBJ2-1	.
TGTGCCAGCTCAATGGCCGGGGGCGCTGAAGCTTTCTTT	CASSMAGGAEAFF	.	TRBV18	TRBJ1-1	.
TGTGCCAGCAGCAGGGGGCTCTATGGCTACACCTTC	CASSRGLYGYTF	.	TRBV27	TRBJ1-2	TRBD1
TGTGCCAGCAGTGCAGGGAATTCGGACACTGAAGCTTTCTTT	CASSAGNSDTEAFF	once	TRBV6-4	TRBJ1-1	.
TGCGCCAGCAGGGATACAGGGGGTCTTGCGGAAAAACTGTTTTTT	CASRDTGGLAEKLFF	.	TRBV5-1	TRBJ1-4	TRBD1
TGTGCCAGCAGCCCGAGACTAGCGGGGGGGAACACCGGGGAGCTGTTTTTT	CASSPRLAGGNTGELFF	.	TRBV7-3	TRBJ2-2	TRBD2
TGCAGTGCTAGTCCGACAGGAGGCGGCCAGCATTTT	CSASPTGGGQHF	few	TRBV20-1	TRBJ1-5	.
TGTGCCAGTGTGTACCAGCGGGGGATTCCCAATGAGCAGTTCTTC	CASVYQRGIPNEQFF	.	TRBV2	TRBJ2-1	TRBD2
TGTGCCAGCAGTACGACTAGCTGGAGCTCCTACGAGCAGTACTTC	CASSTTSWSSYEQYF	.	TRBV2	TRBJ2-7	TRBD2
TGTGCCAGCAGCTTGGCCCTAGGGGGGAACGAGCAGTACTTC	CASSLALGGNEQYF	.	TRBV7-2	TRBJ2-7	.
TGTGCCAGCAGCTTTCTAAAAGCGGGGCGGTCCTACAATGAGCAGTTCTTC	CASSFLKAGRSYNEQFF	.	TRBV5-6	TRBJ2-1	TRBD2
TGTGCCAGCAGTTATCGGGGGCCCTATGGCTACACCTTC	CASSYRGPYGYTF	.	TRBV12-3/TRBV12-4	TRBJ1-2	.
TGTGCCAGTAGTATTATTAGGGACAGACCCTACAATGAGCAGTTCTTC	CASSIIRDRPYNEQFF	.	TRBV19	TRBJ2-1	TRBD1
TGCGCCAGTCAACAGAGCTCCTATAATTCACCCCTCCACTTT	CASQQSSYNSPLHF	.	TRBV5-1	TRBJ1-6	.
TGTGCCAGCAGTGTTCAGGGGCCGGACACAGATACGCAGTATTTT	CASSVQGPDTDTQYF	.	TRBV2	TRBJ2-3	.
TGCGCCAGCAGCGAAATCCAGGGGCTGGCAGGGGAGCTGTTTTTT	CASSEIQGLAGELFF	once	TRBV5-1	TRBJ2-2	.
TGCGCCAGCAGCCCCTTTTTTGGGGGGCAAAACACTGAAGCTTTCTTT	CASSPFFGGQNTEAFF	.	TRBV5-1	TRBJ1-1	.
TGCGCCAGCAGCAACCGACAGCAGAACACCGGGGAGCTGTTTTTT	CASSNRQQNTGELFF	.	TRBV5-1	TRBJ2-2	.
TGTGCCAGCAGCAGACAGGGAGTATCGGGGGAGCAGTACTTC	CASSRQGVSGEQYF	.	TRBV6-5	TRBJ2-7	TRBD1
TGTGCCAGCAGTTACGAGGAGGTCTATGGCTACACCTTC	CASSYEEVYGYTF	.	TRBV6-5	TRBJ1-2	.
TGTGCCAGCAGGCAGACAGGGGTGGCGGATTCACCCCTCCACTTT	CASRQTGVADSPLHF	once	TRBV6-5	TRBJ1-6	TRBD1
TGTGCCTGGAGTAGGTTTTCTAGAAACACCATATATTTT	CAWSRFSRNTIYF	.	TRBV30	TRBJ1-3	.
TGTGCCAGCAGCGCGGGACAGGGGGGATATGGCTACACCTTC	CASSAGQGGYGYTF	.	TRBV5-4	TRBJ1-2	TRBD1
TGTGCCAGCAGTGAAATTGCAGCTCGGGATACGCAGTATTTT	CASSEIAARDTQYF	.	TRBV6-1	TRBJ2-3	.
TGTGCCAGTGACAGGGGAAGAAGCAATCAGCCCCAGCATTTT	CASDRGRSNQPQHF	once	TRBV19	TRBJ1-5	TRBD1
TGTGCCAGCAGCTCCTCAAGAGGTGAGCAGTTCTTC	CASSSSRGEQFF	.	TRBV28	TRBJ2-1	.
TGTGCCAGCAGTGACCCCAGGGGGCGATCAACTGAAGCTTTCTTT	CASSDPRGRSTEAFF	.	TRBV25-1	TRBJ1-1	TRBD1
TGTGCCAGCAGCCAAGGACAGGGGTTAGGTTCACCCCTCCACTTT	CASSQGQGLGSPLHF	.	TRBV14	TRBJ1-6	TRBD1
TGTGCCAGCAGTTACGGGCTAGCGGGGTACACAGATACGCAGTATTTT	CASSYGLAGYTDTQYF	once	TRBV6-2/TRBV6-3	TRBJ2-3	TRBD2
TGTGCCAGCAGTAACAGGGGGAGACGGGAAAAACTGTTTTTT	CASSNRGRREKLFF	.	TRBV6-5	TRBJ1-4	TRBD1
TGTGCCAGCGGGGACAGGAGTAACTATGGCTACACCTTC	CASGDRSNYGYTF	.	TRBV27	TRBJ1-2	TRBD1
TGTGCCAGCAGTGAAATCGGGCGATCAACTAATGAAAAACTGTTTTTT	CASSEIGRSTNEKLFF	.	TRBV6-1	TRBJ1-4	.
TGCGCCAGCAGCCCGACACTGAACTATGGCTACACCTTC	CASSPTLNYGYTF	.	TRBV5-1	TRBJ1-2	.
TGTGCCAGTAGTATTCGTGCCTCGATGCCCCAGCATTTT	CASSIRASMPQHF	.	TRBV19	TRBJ1-5	.
TGTGCCAGCAGTTACAAGGACAATGAGCAGTTCTTC	CASSYKDNEQFF	.	TRBV6-6	TRBJ2-1	.
TGTGCCAGCAGCTCGGGATGGGGAGATGGCTACACCTTC	CASSSGWGDGYTF	.	TRBV5-4	TRBJ1-2	.
TGTGCCAGCTCACTGAGATCGGGACAGGGAGTCTCAAAAGTGAACTATGGCTACACCTTC	CASSLRSGQGVSKVNYGYTF	.	TRBV18	TRBJ1-2	TRBD1
TGTGCCAGCAGTGACCTCACAGATACGCAGTATTTT	CASSDLTDTQYF	.	TRBV6-4	TRBJ2-3	.
TGTGCCAGCAGTCCGAGACAGGGCTACACAGATACGCAGTATTTT	CASSPRQGYTDTQYF	few	TRBV28	TRBJ2-3	TRBD1
TGTGCCAGCAGTTACGACTCAGAAACTGAAGCTTTCTTT	CASSYDSETEAFF	.	TRBV6-6	TRBJ1-1	.
TGCGCCAGCAGTCAAGAAGTGGGTCCAGTGAACACCGGGGAGCTGTTTTTT	CASSQEVGPVNTGELFF	.	TRBV23-1	TRBJ2-2	.
TGTGCCAGCAGCGGGGACAGTTGGTCTGGGGCCAACGTCCTGACTTTC	CASSGDSWSGANVLTF	.	TRBV7-8	TRBJ2-6	TRBD1
TGTGCTAGTGGTTTGGTACCCAGATGGGGGACTAGCGGGGGCCCTAGCTCCTACGAGCAGTACTTC	CASGLVPRWGTSGGPSSYEQYF	.	TRBV12-5	TRBJ2-7	TRBD2
TGCGCCAGCAGCCAAGAAACGGCGAGCATTTTATACAATGAGCAGTTCTTC	CASSQETASILYNEQFF	few	TRBV4-1	TRBJ2-1	.
TGCGCCAGCAGCTTGGACAGTAGTACAGATACGCAGTATTTT	CASSLDSSTDTQYF	.	TRBV5-1	TRBJ2-3	.
TGTGCCAGCAGTGAAGTCAGGGATCAGCCCCAGCATTTT	CASSEVRDQPQHF	.	TRBV2	TRBJ1-5	.
TGTGCCAGCAGTTACTCCGGGGACGACACCATATATTTT	CASSYSGDDTIYF	.	TRBV6-6	TRBJ1-3	.
TGTGCCAGCAGCCGAGGACGGTGGAACACTGAAGCTTTCTTT	CASSRGRWNTEAFF	.	TRBV3-1/TRBV3-2	TRBJ1-1	.
TGTGCCAGCAGCCGTTCTAAGCGGTATGGTCAGCCCCAGCATTTT	CASSRSKRYGQPQHF	.	TRBV5-6	TRBJ1-5	.
TGTGCCAGCAGCTTAGGGCCCCCCCAGGGCACGGTCTCACCCCTCCACTTT	CASSLGPPQGTVSPLHF	.	TRBV7-2	TRBJ1-6	.
TGTGCTAGTGCCAACGACAGGGGACCCCATCAGCCCCAGCATTTT	CASANDRGPHQPQHF	few	TRBV12-5	TRBJ1-5	TRBD1
TGTGCCAGCAGTGGATCTCTTGGGACAGGCAGCTCCTACGAGCAGTACTTC	CASSGSLGTGSSYEQYF	.	TRBV6-6	TRBJ2-7	TRBD1
TGTGCCAGCAGCTTATCTTTCGGGCGAGATGAGCAGTTCTTC	CASSLSFGRDEQFF	.	TRBV7-3	TRBJ2-1	.
TGTGCCAGCAGCCCTCTAACCTGGGGGGGGGCCTCGAATACGCAGTATTTT	CASSPLTWGGASNTQYF	.	TRBV7-6	TRBJ2-3	.
TGTGCCTGGAGTCCAGGGCAGTCTAACTATGGCTACACCTTC	CAWSPGQSNYGYTF	.	TRBV30	TRBJ1-2	.